In its sample, the clone carrying this TCR beta chain was seen once. Its antigen remains unknown. Trimming pared 5 bases from V and 5 bases from J, leaving 12 bases between. The CDR3 runs 14 residues. Germline V lookup: CDR1 SEHNR, CDR2 FQNEAQ (reference sequence). This sample was included in a study of OX40 agonist ivuxolimab in advanced cancers. Overall study context: Two cutaneous melanoma patients and one hepatocellular carcinoma patient, three in all, had partial responses.

Overall study results and limits: No determination was made of the antigen specificity of the expanded peripheral T cells. Expanded clones were, on average, more numerous in CD8+ T cells than in CD4+. Partly responding patients at 0.1-3.0 mg/kg showed some of the smallest clonal expansion.

Sequencing used immunoSEQ multiplex PCR; TCRdb keeps in-frame clones, though not all of them. The profile covers 65,000 to 70,000 clones, with roughly 90% appearing a single time and around 2.7% taken by the ten largest. V and J are TRBV7-9 and TRBJ1-4; a weak D match, TRBD1 (5 bases). Sequencing was performed on CD4+ or CD8+ T cells sorted from blood, taken in a trial of the OX40 agonist ivuxolimab. The sequence was obtained from an adult with an advanced solid tumor such as melanoma, head and neck, liver or kidney cancer. The chain's CDR3 is CASSIGGENEKLFF. Written as DNA, the CDR3 is TGTGCCAGCAGCATCGGGGGAGAAAATGAAAAACTGTTTTTT.